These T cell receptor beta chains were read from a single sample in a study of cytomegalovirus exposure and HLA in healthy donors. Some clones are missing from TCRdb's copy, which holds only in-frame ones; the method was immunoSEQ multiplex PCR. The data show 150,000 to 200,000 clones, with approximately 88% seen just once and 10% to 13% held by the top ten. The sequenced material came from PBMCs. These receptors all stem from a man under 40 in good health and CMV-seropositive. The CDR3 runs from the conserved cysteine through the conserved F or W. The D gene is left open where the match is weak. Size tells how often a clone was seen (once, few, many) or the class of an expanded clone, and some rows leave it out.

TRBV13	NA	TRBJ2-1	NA	CASSLVANEQFF	TGTGCCAGCAGCTTAGTAGCGAATGAGCAGTTCTTC
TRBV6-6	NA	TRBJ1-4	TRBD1	CASSAGTGSEKLFF	TGTGCCAGCAGTGCCGGGACAGGGAGTGAAAAACTGTTTTTT
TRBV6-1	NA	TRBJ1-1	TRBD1	CASSARGLTEDRGGNSRAFF	TGTGCCAGCAGTGCTCGAGGTCTAACTGAGGACAGGGGAGGAAATAGCAGGGCTTTCTTT
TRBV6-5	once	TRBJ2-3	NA	CASSYTRLGSTDTQYF	TGTGCCAGCAGTTACACCCGACTAGGGAGCACAGATACGCAGTATTTT
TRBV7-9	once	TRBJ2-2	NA	CASSLTGLTGELFF	TGTGCCAGCAGCCTCACAGGGTTAACCGGGGAGCTGTTTTTT
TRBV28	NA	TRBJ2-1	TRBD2	CASRRAGAAPRDEQFF	TGTGCCAGCAGGAGAGCGGGAGCCGCGCCCCGTGATGAGCAGTTCTTC
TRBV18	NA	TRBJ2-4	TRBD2	CASSPLLAGGPTNIQYF	TGTGCCAGCTCACCACTACTAGCGGGGGGGCCGACGAACATTCAGTACTTC
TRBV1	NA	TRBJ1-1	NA	CTSSQYGSAGGEAFF	TGCACCAGCAGCCAATATGGTTCAGCCGGAGGTGAAGCTTTCTTT
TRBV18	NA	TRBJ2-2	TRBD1	CASSNSGGTGELFF	TGTGCCAGCTCGAACTCAGGGGGCACCGGGGAGCTGTTTTTT
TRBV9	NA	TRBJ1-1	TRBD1	CASSFMTGGAEAFF	TGTGCCAGCAGCTTTATGACAGGGGGTGCTGAAGCTTTCTTT
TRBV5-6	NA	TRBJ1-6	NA	CASSLPGTNSPLHF	TGTGCCAGCAGCTTGCCAGGAACAAATTCACCCCTCCACTTT
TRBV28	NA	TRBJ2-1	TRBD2	CASSLSLTAGAYNEQFF	TGTGCCAGCAGTTTATCCCTGACTGCGGGGGCCTACAATGAGCAGTTCTTC
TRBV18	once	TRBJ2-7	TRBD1	CASSPAGTGVPYEQYF	TGTGCCAGCTCACCAGCCGGGACAGGGGTTCCCTACGAGCAGTACTTC
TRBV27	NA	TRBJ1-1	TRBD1	CASSSPGGNTEAFF	TGTGCCAGCAGTTCCCCAGGGGGGAACACTGAAGCTTTCTTT
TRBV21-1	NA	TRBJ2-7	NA	CASSKPSTAYEQYF	TGTGCCAGCAGCAAACCCTCAACTGCCTACGAGCAGTACTTC
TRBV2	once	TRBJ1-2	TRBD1	CASSTGATNYGYTF	TGTGCCAGCAGTACAGGGGCCACTAACTATGGCTACACCTTC